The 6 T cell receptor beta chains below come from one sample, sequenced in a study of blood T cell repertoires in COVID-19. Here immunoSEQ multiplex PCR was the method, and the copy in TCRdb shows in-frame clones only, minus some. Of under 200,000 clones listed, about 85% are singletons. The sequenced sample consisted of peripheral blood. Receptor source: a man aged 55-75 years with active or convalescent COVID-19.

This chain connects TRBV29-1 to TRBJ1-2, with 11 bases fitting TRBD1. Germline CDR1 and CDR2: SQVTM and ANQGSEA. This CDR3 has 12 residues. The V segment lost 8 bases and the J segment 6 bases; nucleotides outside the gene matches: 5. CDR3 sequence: CSTGQGANGYTF. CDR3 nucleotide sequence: TGCAGCACCGGACAGGGGGCGAATGGCTACACCTTC.

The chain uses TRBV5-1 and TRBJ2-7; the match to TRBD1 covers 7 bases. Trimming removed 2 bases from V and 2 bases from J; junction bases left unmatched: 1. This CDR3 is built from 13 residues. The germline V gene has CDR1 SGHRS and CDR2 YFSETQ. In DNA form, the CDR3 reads TGCGCCAGCAGCTTAACAGGGGCCTACGAGCAGTACTTC. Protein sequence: CASSLTGAYEQYF. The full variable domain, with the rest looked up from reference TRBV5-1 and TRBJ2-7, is KAGVTQTPRYLIKTRGQQVTLSCSPISGHRSVSWYQQTPGQGLQFLFEYFSETQRNKGNFPGRFSGRQFSNSRSEMNVSTLELGDSALYLCASSLTGAYEQYFGPGTRLTVT.

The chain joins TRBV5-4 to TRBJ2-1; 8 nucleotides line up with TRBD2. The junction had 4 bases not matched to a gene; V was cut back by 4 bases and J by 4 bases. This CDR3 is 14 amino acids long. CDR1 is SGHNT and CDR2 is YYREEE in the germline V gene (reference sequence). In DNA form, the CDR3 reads TGTGCCAGCAGCCTGGGGACTAGGTACAATGAGCAGTTCTTC. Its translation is CASSLGTRYNEQFF.

CDR3 sequence (DNA): TGTGCCAGCAGGATAAGCCGGGGGGGGCGGACTGAAGCTTTCTTT. Translating gives CASRISRGGRTEAFF. This chain joins TRBV6-5 and TRBJ1-1; D possibly corresponds to TRBD1 (6 bases). The CDR3 runs to 15 residues. Germline lookup yields CDR1 MNHEY and CDR2 SVGAGI. Between the trimmed V and J ends, which lost 6 bases and 5 bases, there was a span of 19 bases.

CDR3 sequence: CASSESGTGTYEQYF. In DNA form, the CDR3 reads TGTGCCAGCAGTGAATCGGGGACAGGGACCTACGAGCAGTACTTC. The J gene is TRBJ2-7, the V gene TRBV2; 9 bases match TRBD1. This CDR3 comprises 15 residues. Looked up from germline, CDR1 is SNHLY and CDR2 is FYNNEI. J lost 2 bases, V lost 2 bases, and 4 bases had no gene match.

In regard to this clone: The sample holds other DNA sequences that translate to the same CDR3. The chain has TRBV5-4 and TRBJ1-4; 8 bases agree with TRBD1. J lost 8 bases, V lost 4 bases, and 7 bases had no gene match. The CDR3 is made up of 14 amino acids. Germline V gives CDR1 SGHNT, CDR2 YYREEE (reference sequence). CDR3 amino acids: CASSLQGAGEKLFF. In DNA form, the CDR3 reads TGTGCCAGCAGCCTCCAGGGGGCTGGGGAAAAACTGTTTTTT.